The clone carrying this TCR beta chain was observed a few times. A second PCR, run for about 7 to 11 cycles, used a sample-barcoded 5' primer plus a J-beta primer mix. Each CDR3 protein is one row after TCRdb ran MiXCR on the 5' RACE reads. The sample lists 1.5 million to 2 million distinct CDR3 sequences, less than 50% occurring once. This sample was taken from a study of blood T cells in healthy people across ages. The receptor was isolated from a woman between 35 and 50 years old in good health. The sequenced sample was blood.

The CDR3 nucleotides are TGCGCCAGCAGCCAAGATGCGACGGGGGGGCCCAATGAGCAGTTCTTC. It yields the protein CASSQDATGGPNEQFF. This chain uses TRBV4-3 with TRBJ2-1; 8 bases match TRBD2. CDR3 size: 16 residues. The trim removed 0 bases at V and 6 bases at J, leaving 7 bases unmatched. Germline loops: CDR1 LGHNA, CDR2 YSLEER.